These 21 T cell receptor beta chains came from one sample sequenced in a study of blood T cell repertoires in COVID-19. Produced via immunoSEQ multiplex PCR; TCRdb's table is partial and in-frame only. This repertoire shows 130,000 to 150,000 clones, about 79% found once; its top ten account for 3% to 3.5%. Sequenced input: peripheral blood. These receptors all come from a woman older than 75 with acute or convalescent COVID-19.

The V gene is TRBV13, the J gene TRBJ1-4; a possible D gene is TRBD1 (6 bases). V lost 3 bases, J lost 8 bases, and 10 bases lay in between. The CDR3 loop spans 13 amino acids. CDR1 PRHDT and CDR2 FYEKMQ come from the germline V gene (reference sequence). The CDR3 here is CASSLGQREKLFF. Here the CDR3 DNA reads TGTGCCAGCAGCTTGGGACAAAGGGAAAAACTGTTTTTT. Together with reference TRBV13 and TRBJ1-4, the CDR3 gives the full variable domain: AAGVIQSPRHLIKEKRETATLKCYPIPRHDTVYWYQQGPGQDPQFLISFYEKMQSDKGSIPDRFSAQQFSDYHSELNMSSLELGDSALYFCASSLGQREKLFFGSGTQLSVL.

The V call is TRBV7-3, the J call TRBJ1-1; no definite D call. The ends were cut back, 3 bases at V and 1 base at J, with 9 bases in the middle. The CDR3 is made up of 14 amino acids. Germline V lookup: CDR1 SGHTA, CDR2 FQGTGA. The CDR3 nucleotides are TGTGCCAGCAGCTTGGAAGGGAGGAACACTGAAGCTTTCTTT. Its protein is CASSLEGRNTEAFF.

Details on this clone: Compared with germline, one end of the junction differs, possibly owing to a read error. This chain joins TRBV12-3 or TRBV12-4 and TRBJ1-2, with TRBD1 identical over 9 bases. The length of the CDR3 is 11 residues. In DNA, the CDR3 is TGTGCCAGCAGTTTGCTGGGACAGGGTGCCTTC. Amino acids: CASSLLGQGAF.

The CDR3 loop reads CASSPILTGVDSYTF. The CDR3 region has the DNA TGTGCCAGCAGCCCAATTTTGACAGGGGTTGACAGCTACACCTTC. The chain recombines TRBV7-9 with TRBJ1-2; TRBD1 matches at 8 bases. Trimming cost V 5 bases and J 9 bases; bases outside gene matches: 14. Germline V gene sequence: CDR1 SEHNR, CDR2 FQNEAQ (reference sequence). CDR3 length equals 15 residues.

The chain recombines TRBV2 with TRBJ1-6; TRBD1 matches at 7 bases. The CDR3 contains 14 residues. In germline, CDR1 is SNHLY, CDR2 FYNNEI. The J segment lost 2 bases and the V segment lost 9 bases, leaving 4 bases of the junction unmatched. CDR3 sequence: CASLTGTYNSPLHF. In DNA, the CDR3 is TGTGCCAGTTTGACAGGGACCTATAATTCACCCCTCCACTTT.

The genes are TRBV18 and TRBJ1-1; the D is unclear. CDR1 is KGHSH and CDR2 is LQKENI in the germline V gene. V gave up 6 bases and J gave up 3 bases, with 11 bases separating them. CDR3 length: 13 residues. The DNA of the CDR3 is TGTGCCAGCTCCCCGAAGGAGGACACTGAAGCTTTCTTT. This encodes CASSPKEDTEAFF.

V and J are TRBV9 and TRBJ2-1, with D possibly TRBD2 on 5 matching bases. V was trimmed by 0 bases and J by 11 bases, leaving 6 bases between them. CDR1 is SGDLS and CDR2 is YYNGEE in the germline V gene. The CDR3 length is 11 residues. The DNA of the CDR3 is TGTGCCAGCAGCGTAGCGGGGAAGCAGTTCTTC. Amino acid sequence: CASSVAGKQFF.

This CDR3 reads CASSQFGQNSGNTIYF. For the CDR3, the DNA is TGTGCCAGCAGCCAATTCGGACAGAACTCTGGAAACACCATATATTTT. This chain uses TRBV7-2 with TRBJ1-3, with D possibly TRBD1 on 6 matching bases. The CDR3 runs 16 residues. The ends were cut back, 5 bases at V and 0 bases at J, with 14 bases in the middle. The germline gives CDR1 SGHTA, CDR2 FQGNSA.

The CDR3 region is CASSIVAGLEGYTF. The CDR3, as DNA: TGTGCCAGTAGTATAGTAGCAGGGCTAGAAGGCTACACCTTC. The rearrangement uses TRBV19 and TRBJ1-2; D might be TRBD1 (5 bases). The CDR3 runs to 14 residues. Trimming took off 1 base at V and 8 bases at J, with 14 bases between the two ends. Germline-derived CDR1 and CDR2 are LNHDA and SQIVND (reference sequence). Filled out from reference TRBV19 and TRBJ1-2, the complete variable domain reads DGGITQSPKYLFRKEGQNVTLSCEQNLNHDAMYWYRQDPGQGLRLIYYSQIVNDFQKGDIAEGYSVSREKKESFPLTVTSAQKNPTAFYLCASSIVAGLEGYTFGSGTRLTVV.

This clone was seen a few times. The V call is TRBV19, the J call TRBJ2-1; TRBD2 matches 8 bases. Germline assignment: CDR1 LNHDA and CDR2 SQIVND (reference sequence). With V trimmed by 3 bases and J by 0 bases, 7 bases remained unmatched. This CDR3 region has 17 residues. This CDR3 reads CASSIGFGGVSYNEQFF. The DNA for the CDR3 is TGTGCCAGTAGTATTGGGTTCGGGGGGGTCTCCTACAATGAGCAGTTCTTC. The full variable domain, in which reference TRBV19 and TRBJ2-1 provide the parts outside the CDR3, is DGGITQSPKYLFRKEGQNVTLSCEQNLNHDAMYWYRQDPGQGLRLIYYSQIVNDFQKGDIAEGYSVSREKKESFPLTVTSAQKNPTAFYLCASSIGFGGVSYNEQFFGPGTRLTVL.

This chain connects TRBV4-1 to TRBJ1-1; TRBD1 is a possible D gene (6 bases). Looked up from germline, CDR1 is MGHRA and CDR2 is YSYEKL. The CDR3 is made up of 16 amino acids. Deletions cut 1 base from V and 5 bases from J, with 17 bases between. The CDR3 DNA reads as TGCGCCAGCAGCCAAGCCTGGGCACAAAGGGGGACTGAAGCTTTCTTT. Translating gives CASSQAWAQRGTEAFF.

Here the CDR3 DNA reads TGCGCCAGCAGCTTGGGGGCAGGGGGCAGGGACACTGAAGCTTTCTTT. It is translated as CASSLGAGGRDTEAFF. This chain joins TRBV5-1 and TRBJ1-1; 8 positions agree with TRBD1. Germline-derived CDR1 and CDR2 are SGHRS and YFSETQ. The CDR3 is 16 amino acids. Trimming removed 0 bases from V and 3 bases from J; junction bases left unmatched: 7. Filled out from reference TRBV5-1 and TRBJ1-1, the complete variable domain reads KAGVTQTPRYLIKTRGQQVTLSCSPISGHRSVSWYQQTPGQGLQFLFEYFSETQRNKGNFPGRFSGRQFSNSRSEMNVSTLELGDSALYLCASSLGAGGRDTEAFFGQGTRLTVV.

J is TRBJ2-5 and V is TRBV9; tentatively, D is TRBD1 (6 bases). V was trimmed by 1 base and J by 0 bases, leaving 10 bases between them. This CDR3 region has 15 residues. Germline V gene data show CDR1 as SGDLS and CDR2 as YYNGEE. Written as DNA, the CDR3 is TGTGCCAGCAGCGTAACCCAGGGGTACCAAGAGACCCAGTACTTC. Its protein is CASSVTQGYQETQYF.

The rearrangement joins TRBV7-6 to TRBJ1-3; unclear D gene. CDR3 length: 15 amino acids. V was shortened by 1 base and J by 3 bases, with 10 bases between the two germline ends. The germline V gene encodes CDR1 SGHVS and CDR2 FNYEAQ. The CDR3 DNA follows: TGTGCCAGCAGCTTAGACCCGGCGGGTGGAAACACCATATATTTT. Translation: CASSLDPAGGNTIYF.

This clone was detected only once. The chain employs TRBV6-7 and TRBJ1-3, with a possible D match to TRBD1 (6 bases). TRBV6-7 is given ORF status, its function remaining uncertain. The CDR3 is 16 residues long. Trimming took off 6 bases at V and 0 bases at J, with 15 bases between the two ends. The CDR3 reads CASRPGTPRSGNTIYF. CDR3 nucleotides: TGTGCCAGCAGACCCGGGACACCTCGCTCTGGAAACACCATATATTTT.

The chain links TRBV5-4 to TRBJ1-2, with D perhaps matching TRBD1 (5 bases). In germline, CDR1 is SGHNT, CDR2 YYREEE (reference sequence). V lost 1 base, J lost 6 bases, and 13 bases lay in between. This CDR3 contains 14 residues. In DNA, the CDR3 is TGTGCCAGCAGCTTGAGCCAGGGTAGGAATGGCTACACCTTC. Translated: CASSLSQGRNGYTF.

The chain couples TRBV4-1 to TRBJ1-1; D call uncertain. The V gene lost 0 bases and the J gene lost 3 bases, with 11 bases spanning the gap. The germline CDR1 and CDR2 sequences are MGHRA and YSYEKL. The CDR3 loop spans 15 amino acids. The CDR3, as DNA: TGCGCCAGCAGCCAAGATGGGTCCGGGGACACTGAAGCTTTCTTT. Translating it yields CASSQDGSGDTEAFF.

The chain joins TRBV2 to TRBJ1-2; the match to TRBD1 covers 9 bases. In germline, CDR1 is SNHLY, CDR2 FYNNEI. CDR3 length: 15 residues. V gave up 6 bases and J gave up 0 bases; unmatched junction bases: 5. CDR3 in DNA: TGTGCCAGCAGGGACGGGACAGGGACTAACTATGGCTACACCTTC. This sequence encodes CASRDGTGTNYGYTF.

This chain connects TRBV7-9 to TRBJ1-1, with 9 bases matching TRBD1. This CDR3 region has 15 residues. The trim removed 5 bases at V and 1 base at J, leaving 5 bases unmatched. Germline V CDR1 and CDR2: SEHNR, FQNEAQ (reference sequence). The CDR3: CASSKQGAQNTEAFF. For the CDR3, the DNA is TGTGCCAGCAGCAAACAGGGGGCGCAGAACACTGAAGCTTTCTTT.

Here the CDR3 reads CASSLAPTSGGPTQYF. CDR3 sequence (DNA): TGTGCCAGCAGCTTGGCACCGACTAGCGGGGGACCAACCCAGTACTTC. The J gene is TRBJ2-5, the V gene TRBV5-4, with TRBD2 matching over 12 bases. The ends lost 0 bases at V and 8 bases at J; junction bases unmatched: 8. The germline V gene has CDR1 SGHNT and CDR2 YYREEE (reference sequence). The CDR3 is 16 amino acids.

The chain carries TRBV19 and TRBJ2-3; D ambiguous. Germline values: CDR1 LNHDA, CDR2 SQIVND (reference sequence). The V gene lost 5 bases and the J gene lost 2 bases, with 11 bases spanning the gap. The CDR3 is made up of 14 amino acids. The CDR3 DNA reads as TGTGCCAGTAGTTCCCTGACATCCACAGATACGCAGTATTTT. This translates into CASSSLTSTDTQYF.